One sample yielded the 23 T cell receptor beta chains listed below, sequenced in a study of OX40 agonist ivuxolimab in advanced cancers. The repertoire was sequenced with immunoSEQ multiplex PCR; TCRdb's copy has only in-frame clones and lacks some. The repertoire holds approximately 70,000 clones, 86% seen once, with 6.9% in the top ten. The sequenced sample was CD4+ or CD8+ T cells sorted from blood, obtained in a trial of the OX40 agonist ivuxolimab. The source of these receptors is an adult with an advanced solid tumor such as melanoma, head and neck, liver or kidney cancer.

This clone appeared a single time. The V call is TRBV13, the J call TRBJ1-2; D not resolved. CDR3 size: 14 residues. Germline assignment: CDR1 PRHDT and CDR2 FYEKMQ (reference sequence). V lost 0 bases, J lost 2 bases, and 7 bases lay in between. CDR3 nucleotide sequence: TGTGCCAGCAGCTTAGGAGGGATGAACTATGGCTACACCTTC. Translation gives CASSLGGMNYGYTF.

This chain links TRBV18 with TRBJ1-1, with 10 bases identical to TRBD1. Germline V CDR1 and CDR2: KGHSH, LQKENI. There are 14 residues in the CDR3. Trimming cost V 3 bases and J 8 bases; bases outside gene matches: 6. The CDR3 sequence is CASSPTTGGREAFF. The CDR3 coding sequence is TGTGCCAGCTCACCCACGACAGGGGGCAGAGAAGCTTTCTTT.

The V gene is TRBV6-5, the J gene TRBJ2-5; 7 bases agree with TRBD2. The CDR3 runs to 14 residues. The germline V gene encodes CDR1 MNHEY and CDR2 SVGAGI. Trimming at V came to 5 bases and at J to 5 bases, leaving 8 bases not matched to a gene. This chain's CDR3 is CASSAGLLRETQYF. The DNA of the CDR3 is TGTGCCAGCAGTGCGGGACTATTGAGGGAGACCCAGTACTTC.

Written as DNA, the CDR3 is TGCAGCGTTGCCGAACAGGGCCTGAGGATGGATGAGCAGTTCTTC. Encoded protein: CSVAEQGLRMDEQFF. The chain carries TRBV29-1 and TRBJ2-1; tentatively, D is TRBD1 (6 bases). Germline V gives CDR1 SQVTM, CDR2 ANQGSEA. The CDR3 is made up of 15 amino acids. V was trimmed by 4 bases and J by 8 bases, leaving 21 bases between them.

J is TRBJ1-4 and V is TRBV2; D gene ambiguous. Trimming left V 3 bases short and J 10 bases short, with 3 bases between. The CDR3 has 10 amino acids. Germline assignment: CDR1 SNHLY and CDR2 FYNNEI. In nucleotides, the CDR3 is TGTGCCAGCAGTGATGGAAAACTGTTTTTT. Protein sequence: CASSDGKLFF.

The CDR3 nucleotides read TGCGCCAGCAGCTTGGGCGGAACCGGGGAGCTGTTTTTT. This gives the protein CASSLGGTGELFF. This chain uses TRBV5-1 with TRBJ2-2; D call uncertain. The CDR3 consists of 13 residues. The germline V and J ends were trimmed by 0 bases and 5 bases, with 5 bases remaining between them. Germline V gene lookup returns CDR1 SGHRS and CDR2 YFSETQ.

In this sample, this clone turned up once. Relative to the germline gene, one junction end is altered; a read error may explain this. V gene TRBV6-5 combines with J gene TRBJ2-2; no clear D gene. Germline loops: CDR1 MNHEY, CDR2 SVGAGI. The CDR3 length is 11 residues. The CDR3 here is CAISDTGELFF. CDR3 nucleotides: TGTGCCATCAGTGACACCGGGGAGCTGTTTTTT.

The V call is TRBV30, the J call TRBJ1-3, with D possibly being TRBD1 (6 bases). V lost 0 bases and J 4 bases, leaving 10 bases between the germline ends. Germline-derived CDR1 and CDR2 are GTSNPN and SVGIG (reference sequence). CDR3 length equals 14 residues. This CDR3 is CAWSVNREGNTIYF. DNA of the CDR3: TGTGCCTGGAGTGTAAACAGGGAGGGAAACACCATATATTTT.

The chain uses TRBV7-8 and TRBJ2-7, with D perhaps matching TRBD2 (5 bases). Germline CDR1 and CDR2: SGHVS and FQNEAQ. V lost 1 base and J lost 0, with 25 bases in between. The CDR3 consists of 20 residues. The CDR3 DNA is TGTGCCAGCAGCTTAGTAATTTCGGGAAATACGAAGACGCACTCCTACGAGCAGTACTTC. It codes for CASSLVISGNTKTHSYEQYF.

A note on this clone: Other DNA sequences in the sample encode the same CDR3. The rearrangement joins TRBV6-1 to TRBJ1-5; 7 bases agree with TRBD1. CDR3 length equals 17 residues. V was clipped by 1 base and J by 5 bases; unmatched bases: 11. Germline-derived CDR1 and CDR2 are MNHNS and SASEGT. The DNA of the CDR3 is TGTGCCAGCAGTGAAGGGGCAGGGGGTCTACCATATCAGCCCCAGCATTTT. Amino acid sequence: CASSEGAGGLPYQPQHF.

The chain carries TRBV7-9 and TRBJ2-3; 9 bases match TRBD2. This CDR3 is 17 amino acids long. J was trimmed by 0 bases and V by 3 bases; bases with no gene match: 7. CDR1 is SEHNR, CDR2 FQNEAQ, per germline (reference sequence). The chain's CDR3 is CASSFPRLADSTDTQYF. In nucleotides, the CDR3 is TGTGCCAGCAGCTTCCCCCGACTAGCGGATAGCACAGATACGCAGTATTTT. Full variable domain (remainder filled in from reference TRBV7-9 and TRBJ2-3): DTGVSQNPRHKITKRGQNVTFRCDPISEHNRLYWYRQTLGQGPEFLTYFQNEAQLEKSRLLSDRFSAERPKGSFSTLEIQRTEQGDSAMYLCASSFPRLADSTDTQYFGPGTRLTVL.

The V gene is TRBV11-3, the J gene TRBJ1-1; D gene unclear. Trimming removed 0 bases from V and 5 bases from J, with 7 bases in between. The CDR3 spans 13 residues. CDR1 SGHNT and CDR2 YENEEA come from the germline V gene. The CDR3 DNA follows: TGTGCCAGCAGCTTAGATAGCGGAACTGAAGCTTTCTTT. Protein product: CASSLDSGTEAFF.

The chain combines TRBV11-2 with TRBJ1-1; the match to TRBD1 covers 7 bases. The CDR3 sequence is 15 residues long. Germline values: CDR1 SGHAT, CDR2 FQNNGV. J lost 2 bases, V lost 2 bases, and 5 bases had no gene match. CDR3 bases: TGTGCCAGCAGCTTAAACAGGGGAGCAAACACTGAAGCTTTCTTT. It translates to CASSLNRGANTEAFF. Supplemented by reference TRBV11-2 and TRBJ1-1, the full variable domain reads EAGVAQSPRYKIIEKRQSVAFWCNPISGHATLYWYQQILGQGPKLLIQFQNNGVVDDSQLPKDRFSAERLKGVDSTLKIQPAKLEDSAVYLCASSLNRGANTEAFFGQGTRLTVV.

The rearrangement links TRBV12-5 to TRBJ2-5; 9 bases match TRBD2. Germline lookup yields CDR1 LGHNT and CDR2 FRNRAP. The CDR3 has 14 residues. Trimming removed 6 bases from V and 5 bases from J; junction bases left unmatched: 7. The CDR3, as DNA: TGTGCTAGTGGCCCGGGTGCGGGAGGGGAGACCCAGTACTTC. Translated: CASGPGAGGETQYF.

This rearrangement joins TRBV18 to TRBJ2-1, with 7 bases fitting TRBD2. Germline trimming cut 2 bases from V and 2 bases from J; bases unmatched to any gene: 12. Germline values: CDR1 KGHSH, CDR2 LQKENI. The CDR3 runs 18 residues. CDR3 nucleotide sequence: TGTGCCAGCTCACCATACCCCTTAGCGGGCGCGGCCTACAATGAGCAGTTCTTC. It codes for CASSPYPLAGAAYNEQFF.

The chain carries TRBV2 and TRBJ2-2, with 8 bases fitting TRBD2. CDR1 SNHLY and CDR2 FYNNEI come from the germline V gene. Losses at the gene ends were 6 bases for V and 6 bases for J; bases not matched to a gene: 9. The CDR3 has 15 amino acids. CDR3 DNA sequence: TGTGCCAGCAGGACCTCGGGGGGGAATCCCGGGGAGCTGTTTTTT. Amino acid sequence: CASRTSGGNPGELFF.

The rearrangement uses TRBV12-5 and TRBJ1-2, with a possible D match to TRBD1 (6 bases). The CDR3 spans 16 residues. CDR1 and CDR2 (germline): LGHNT, FRNRAP. The V end lost 3 bases, the J end lost 8 bases, and 22 bases lay between the germline ends. The CDR3 DNA reads TGTGCTAGTGGTTTAGGCGCGGGGGGGGCGGCAGGGGGCTACACCTTC. It translates to CASGLGAGGAAGGYTF.

The rearrangement uses TRBV9 and TRBJ2-1; TRBD2 aligns across 16 bases. CDR1 and CDR2 from the germline V gene are SGDLS and YYNGEE. Trimming cost V 4 bases and J 6 bases; bases outside gene matches: 13. The CDR3 consists of 19 residues. The CDR3 sequence: CASSPNPGLAGGQFNEQFF. The CDR3 bases are TGTGCCAGCAGCCCAAACCCGGGACTAGCGGGGGGGCAATTCAATGAGCAGTTCTTC.

The chain links TRBV6-5 to TRBJ2-7; D gene ambiguous. CDR1 and CDR2 (germline): MNHEY, SVGAGI. This CDR3 is 13 amino acids long. Trimming stripped 7 bases from V and 6 bases from J, with 16 bases between. CDR3 loop: CASTSPPRPEQYF. CDR3 DNA sequence: TGTGCCAGCACTTCCCCCCCGAGGCCCGAGCAGTACTTC.

The chain is built from TRBV27 and TRBJ1-2; 9 nucleotides agree with TRBD1. The CDR3 runs 16 residues. The ends lost 2 bases at V and 4 bases at J; junction bases unmatched: 8. Germline lookup yields CDR1 MNHEY and CDR2 SMNVEV (reference sequence). For the CDR3, the DNA is TGTGCCAGCAGTTTAGAAGGACGGACAGGGGCCTATGGCTACACCTTC. Protein sequence: CASSLEGRTGAYGYTF.

The chain has TRBV9 and TRBJ1-6; a possible D gene is TRBD1 (6 bases). CDR1 is SGDLS and CDR2 is YYNGEE in the germline V gene. The CDR3 length is 14 residues. V was pared by 7 bases and J by 6 bases, with 14 bases between. The CDR3 DNA sequence: TGTGCCAGCGGGGGAGGACAGCCTAATTCACCCCTCCACTTT. Its translation is CASGGGQPNSPLHF.

This sequence joins TRBV4-1 and TRBJ2-2; D gene uncertain. This CDR3 is 14 amino acids long. Germline assignment: CDR1 MGHRA and CDR2 YSYEKL. The ends were cut back, 2 bases at V and 8 bases at J, with 12 bases in the middle. DNA for the CDR3: TGCGCCAGCAGCCAAAGTGGTAGTCCAGGGGAGCTGTTTTTT. Translation gives CASSQSGSPGELFF.

CDR3 coding DNA: TGCGCCAGCTTGGCGGCAGGGGGGTCCACTGAAGCTTTCTTT. As protein: CASLAAGGSTEAFF. The chain joins TRBV5-1 to TRBJ1-1; 7 bases are a match to TRBD1. The CDR3 totals 14 residues. Germline V gives CDR1 SGHRS, CDR2 YFSETQ. Trimming cost V 7 bases and J 4 bases; bases outside gene matches: 10.